Ten or more counts support the clone carrying this TCR beta chain. Its specificity is not known. These data originate in a study of identical twins. The authors used template switching to add a universal primer site and gave cDNA unique molecular identifiers. TCRdb reprocessed the 5' RACE reads with MiXCR, giving one entry per CDR3 protein. This table holds about 450,000 distinct CDR3 sequences, about a fifth found once. Regarding the study as a whole: Analyses of zero insertions could be partly confounded by invariant MAIT and iNKT cells. Low generation probability was overrepresented in out-of-frame alpha sequences shared by twins. The models systematically underestimated how much out-of-frame TCR alpha was shared in monozygotic twins.

Sequencing was performed on naive T cells sorted from blood. The clonotype originates from a man aged 45-65 years in good health.

CDR3 nucleotide sequence: TGCGCCAGCAGCCAAGGAGGTGTGACCTCGCTAGCGGGGGGGAACACCGGGGAGCTGTTTTTT. Its protein product is CASSQGGVTSLAGGNTGELFF. V usage is TRBV4-1 and J usage is TRBJ2-2, with TRBD2 identical over 11 bases. CDR3 length: 21 amino acids. V shed 1 base, J shed 1 base, and the junction held 14 bases outside the gene matches. The germline V gene encodes CDR1 MGHRA and CDR2 YSYEKL.